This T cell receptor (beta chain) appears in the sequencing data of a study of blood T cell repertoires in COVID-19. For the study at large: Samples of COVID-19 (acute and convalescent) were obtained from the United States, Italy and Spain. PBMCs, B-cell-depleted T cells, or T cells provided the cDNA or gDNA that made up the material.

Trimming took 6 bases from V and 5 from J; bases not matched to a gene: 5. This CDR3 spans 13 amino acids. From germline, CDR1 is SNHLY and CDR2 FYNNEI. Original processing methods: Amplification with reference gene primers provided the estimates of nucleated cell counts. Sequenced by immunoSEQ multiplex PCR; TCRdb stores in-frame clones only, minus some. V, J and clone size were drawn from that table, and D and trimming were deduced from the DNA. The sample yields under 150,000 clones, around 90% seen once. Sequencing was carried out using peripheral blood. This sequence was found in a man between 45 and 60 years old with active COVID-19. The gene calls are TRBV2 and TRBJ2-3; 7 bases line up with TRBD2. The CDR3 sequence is CASRLGGRDTQYF. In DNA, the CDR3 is TGTGCCAGCAGGTTGGGGGGGAGAGATACGCAGTATTTT.